This T cell receptor beta chain was sequenced during a study of blood T cell repertoires in COVID-19. About the study: Sites across the United States, Italy and Spain contributed samples from acute and convalescent COVID-19. PBMCs, B-cell-depleted T cells, or T cells provided the cDNA or gDNA that made up the material.

Original handling: Using reference gene primer amplification, nucleated cell counts were estimated. Measured with immunoSEQ multiplex PCR; TCRdb has only the in-frame clones, and not every one. That table is the source of V, J and clone size, and D and trimming were worked out from the DNA. The table has roughly 100,000 clones, around 80% seen once. The CDR3 is 15 amino acids. V lost 5 bases and J lost 7; bases outside the gene matches: 13. Germline V lookup: CDR1 SGHVS, CDR2 FQNEAQ. The receptor was isolated from a man aged 55 to 70 with active or convalescent COVID-19. Sequenced: peripheral blood. The chain carries TRBV7-8 and TRBJ2-7; the match to TRBD1 covers 8 bases. CDR3 sequence (DNA): TGTGCCAGCAGCCCAAGTGCAGGGGGCGTGGGGGAGCAGTACTTC. Translation gives CASSPSAGGVGEQYF.